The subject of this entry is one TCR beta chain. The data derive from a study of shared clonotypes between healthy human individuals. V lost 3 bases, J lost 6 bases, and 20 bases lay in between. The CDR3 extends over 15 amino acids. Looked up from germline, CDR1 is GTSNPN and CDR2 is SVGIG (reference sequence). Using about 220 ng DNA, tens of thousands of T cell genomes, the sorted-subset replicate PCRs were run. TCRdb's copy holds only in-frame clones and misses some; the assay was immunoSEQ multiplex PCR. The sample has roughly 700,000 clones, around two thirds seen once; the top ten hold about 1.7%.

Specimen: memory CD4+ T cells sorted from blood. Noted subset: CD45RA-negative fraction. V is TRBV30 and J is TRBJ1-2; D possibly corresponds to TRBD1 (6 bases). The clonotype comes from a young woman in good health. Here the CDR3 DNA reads TGTGCCTGGAGCGGACGGGGGCCCCCCCTGAATGGCTACACCTTC. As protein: CAWSGRGPPLNGYTF.